Following are 27 T cell receptor beta chains from one sample sequenced in a study of shared clonotypes between healthy human individuals. Here immunoSEQ multiplex PCR was the method, and the copy in TCRdb shows in-frame clones only, minus some. The sample has 550,000 to 800,000 clones, approximately 79% seen once. The sequenced material came from memory CD4+ T cells sorted from blood. Regarding subset: CD45RA-negative fraction. The receptor set was obtained from a woman younger than 45 in good health.

This chain connects TRBV23-1 to TRBJ2-1; D is ambiguous. TRBV23-1 is treated as an ORF (open reading frame) with a function not yet certain. V shed 4 bases and J shed 0 bases, with 10 bases lying between them. The length of the CDR3 is 15 residues. The CDR3 DNA reads TGCGCCAGCAGTCGCGCGGTACACTCCTACAATGAGCAGTTCTTC. It specifies CASSRAVHSYNEQFF.

This chain joins TRBV6-1 and TRBJ1-2; D gene unclear. The germline V gene has CDR1 MNHNS and CDR2 SASEGT. V lost 0 bases to trimming and J lost 9 bases, with 11 bases between them. This CDR3 is 13 amino acids long. This CDR3 reads CASSEAGRESYTF. The CDR3, as DNA: TGTGCCAGCAGTGAAGCGGGTAGAGAGAGCTACACCTTC.

The gene calls are TRBV14 and TRBJ2-7, with D uncertain. CDR3 length: 13 amino acids. From germline, CDR1 is SGHDN and CDR2 FVKESK. The V gene lost 1 base and the J gene lost 2 bases, with 6 bases spanning the gap. This CDR3 reads CASSQGNAYEQYF. DNA of the CDR3: TGTGCCAGCAGCCAAGGTAACGCCTACGAGCAGTACTTC.

J is TRBJ1-4 and V is TRBV28; D not certain. The CDR3 has 15 amino acids. Germline V gives CDR1 MDHEN, CDR2 SYDVKM. V shed 6 bases and J shed 5 bases, with 16 bases lying between them. The CDR3 spells CASRPEGRRNEKLFF. CDR3 sequence (DNA): TGTGCCAGCAGACCAGAAGGACGACGGAATGAAAAACTGTTTTTT.

This clone has just one count. This chain connects TRBV9 to TRBJ2-1, with 8 nucleotides matching TRBD2. The trim removed 2 bases at V and 4 bases at J, leaving 11 bases unmatched. CDR1 is SGDLS, CDR2 YYNGEE, per germline. The CDR3 is 17 amino acids. In DNA, the CDR3 is TGTGCCAGCAGCGTCCTGGGGGGACTAGGGACTTACAATGAGCAGTTCTTC. Its translation is CASSVLGGLGTYNEQFF.

This chain joins TRBV7-7 and TRBJ2-5; D is uncertain. Germline V gives CDR1 SSHAT, CDR2 FNYEAQ (reference sequence). The ends were cut back, 0 bases at V and 1 base at J, with 9 bases in the middle. The CDR3 covers 15 residues. CDR3 residues: CASSLAWNSQETQYF. The CDR3 bases are TGTGCCAGCAGCTTAGCGTGGAACAGCCAAGAGACCCAGTACTTC.

The genes are TRBV4-1 and TRBJ2-3; 8 nucleotides agree with TRBD2. J was trimmed by 2 bases and V by 1 base; bases with no gene match: 11. Germline V gene sequence: CDR1 MGHRA, CDR2 YSYEKL. CDR3 length: 18 amino acids. The CDR3 nucleotides read TGCGCCAGCAGCCAAGCTTCAGAGACTAGCGACTACACAGATACGCAGTATTTT. It translates to CASSQASETSDYTDTQYF.

The chain has TRBV29-1 and TRBJ2-3, with D perhaps given as TRBD1 or TRBD2 (5 bases each). Per germline, CDR1 SQVTM and CDR2 ANQGSEA. The CDR3 has 16 residues. V shed 3 bases and J shed 4 bases, with 20 bases lying between them. CDR3 amino acids: CSVEPGWRVASDTQYF. In DNA, the CDR3 is TGCAGCGTTGAGCCAGGGTGGCGGGTAGCTTCAGATACGCAGTATTTT.

This clone was detected once. The CDR3: CASSEATSGLYNEQFF. In nucleotides, the CDR3 is TGTGCCAGCAGTGAAGCAACTAGCGGATTGTACAATGAGCAGTTCTTC. The chain has TRBV25-1 and TRBJ2-1; 8 nucleotides match TRBD2. Germline CDR1 and CDR2: MGHDK and SYGVNS. The CDR3 has 16 residues. The trim removed 2 bases at V and 4 bases at J, leaving 7 bases unmatched.

The V call is TRBV7-9, the J call TRBJ1-4; D is ambiguous. The V and J ends lost 2 bases and 0 bases respectively, with 4 bases between them. The CDR3 runs to 14 residues. The germline V gene encodes CDR1 SEHNR and CDR2 FQNEAQ (reference sequence). DNA for the CDR3: TGTGCCAGCAGCTTAACCTCAACTAATGAAAAACTGTTTTTT. As protein: CASSLTSTNEKLFF.

The chain uses TRBV5-8 and TRBJ2-7; 7 bases map to TRBD1. This CDR3 is built from 15 residues. Germline lookup yields CDR1 SGHTS and CDR2 YDEGEE. Trimming took 0 bases from V and 5 from J; bases not matched to a gene: 8. CDR3 loop: CASSLEVGGWNEQYF. The CDR3 DNA sequence: TGTGCCAGCAGCTTGGAAGTAGGGGGCTGGAACGAGCAGTACTTC.

This clone is categorized as medium-sized. The chain recombines TRBV4-1 with TRBJ1-5, with 7 bases matching TRBD1. Trimming cost V 5 bases and J 3 bases; bases outside gene matches: 7. The CDR3 has 15 residues. Germline V gene sequence: CDR1 MGHRA, CDR2 YSYEKL. CDR3 bases: TGCGCCAGCAGCGAACCAGGGACAGTCAATCAGCCCCAGCATTTT. Translation: CASSEPGTVNQPQHF.

The chain combines TRBV2 with TRBJ1-4; possible D gene TRBD1, 5 bases. V shed 6 bases and J shed 7 bases, with 9 bases lying between them. The CDR3 totals 12 residues. Germline loops: CDR1 SNHLY, CDR2 FYNNEI. The CDR3 DNA reads as TGTGCCAGCAGGCAGGGCGGTGAAAAACTGTTTTTT. Translating it yields CASRQGGEKLFF.

This clone was observed a handful of times. The chain couples TRBV9 to TRBJ2-3, with D hard to call. The CDR3 is made up of 12 amino acids. Germline values: CDR1 SGDLS, CDR2 YYNGEE. V was pared by 6 bases and J by 5 bases, with 10 bases between. The CDR3 here is CASTRPLDTQYF. CDR3 coding DNA: TGTGCCAGCACCAGGCCCCTAGATACGCAGTATTTT.

The V and J genes are TRBV19 and TRBJ1-5; D is possibly TRBD1 (5 bases). The CDR3 is made up of 13 amino acids. Germline V gene data show CDR1 as LNHDA and CDR2 as SQIVND (reference sequence). The CDR3 nucleotides read TGTGCTACTTCCCGGGACAGCAATCAGCCCCAGCATTTT. It translates to CATSRDSNQPQHF.

A few counts support this clone. Additional DNA sequences in this sample encode the identical CDR3. The gene calls are TRBV28 and TRBJ1-6, with no clear D. V shed 2 bases and J shed 8 bases, with 7 bases lying between them. This CDR3 has 13 residues. Germline V gene lookup returns CDR1 MDHEN and CDR2 SYDVKM. The CDR3 loop reads CASSLITDSPLHF. CDR3 in DNA: TGTGCCAGCAGTTTAATCACCGATTCACCCCTCCACTTT.

Here the CDR3 DNA reads TGCGCCAGCAGTGAGTCCGCGCAGGGTCCGGCTTCACCCCTCCACTTT. Encoded protein: CASSESAQGPASPLHF. The chain is built from TRBV10-1 and TRBJ1-6; D is perhaps TRBD1 (5 bases). V was cut by 0 bases and J by 9 bases, with 15 bases left in between. This CDR3 contains 16 residues. Per germline, CDR1 WNHNN and CDR2 SYGVQD (reference sequence).

About this clone itself: Different DNA sequences within this sample yield the same CDR3. The CDR3 region has the DNA TGCGCCAGCAGCTTCGGGGACAGAACCTACGAGCAGTACTTC. Amino acids: CASSFGDRTYEQYF. The chain uses TRBV5-1 and TRBJ2-7; 7 bases match TRBD1. The CDR3 covers 14 residues. Per the germline V gene, CDR1 is SGHRS and CDR2 is YFSETQ. V lost 2 bases and J lost 2; bases outside the gene matches: 4.

The V and J genes are TRBV7-9 and TRBJ1-2; the D is unclear. Trimming cost V 3 bases and J 6 bases, with 5 bases left between them. The germline CDR1 and CDR2 sequences are SEHNR and FQNEAQ (reference sequence). The CDR3 length is 11 residues. The CDR3 region has the DNA TGTGCCAGCAGCTTCGGTGATGGCTACACCTTC. This codes for CASSFGDGYTF.

This rearrangement joins TRBV2 to TRBJ2-7, with D unclear. CDR1 is SNHLY and CDR2 is FYNNEI in the germline V gene. This CDR3 is built from 12 residues. With 1 base removed from V and 2 bases from J, the gap between germline ends came to 3 bases. CDR3 sequence: CASSEETYEQYF. Written as DNA, the CDR3 is TGTGCCAGCAGTGAAGAAACCTACGAGCAGTACTTC.

This clone was seen just once. The chain carries TRBV5-1 and TRBJ1-4; tentatively, D is TRBD1 (5 bases). The CDR3 spans 15 residues. V lost 2 bases and J 3 bases, leaving 11 bases between the germline ends. Germline V CDR1 and CDR2: SGHRS, YFSETQ. DNA of the CDR3: TGCGCCAGCAGCTTAACAGGAGCAGCTAATGAAAAACTGTTTTTT. It encodes CASSLTGAANEKLFF.

The chain links TRBV28 to TRBJ1-2; D not certain. The CDR3 runs 12 residues. Germline CDR1 and CDR2: MDHEN and SYDVKM. V lost 2 bases and J 8 bases, leaving 9 bases between the germline ends. The CDR3 DNA is TGTGCCAGCAGTTTAGAGGGCTGGGGCTACACCTTC. It yields the protein CASSLEGWGYTF.

This chain links TRBV27 with TRBJ1-4; tentatively, D is TRBD1 (5 bases). Trimming removed 5 bases from V and 8 bases from J, with 21 bases in between. The CDR3 covers 16 residues. The germline gives CDR1 MNHEY, CDR2 SMNVEV (reference sequence). The CDR3 bases are TGTGCCAGCAGTGCAAGACAGCTTCGGCGGGAGGAAAAACTGTTTTTT. This codes for CASSARQLRREEKLFF.

The chain recombines TRBV6-1 with TRBJ1-2, with no clear D. Trimming left V 2 bases short and J 6 bases short, with 7 bases between. The CDR3 spans 12 residues. Germline CDR1 MNHNS, CDR2 SASEGT. CDR3 nucleotides: TGTGCCAGCAGTGAACTAAGGGATGGCTACACCTTC. Translated, it gives CASSELRDGYTF.

The chain joins TRBV18 to TRBJ1-1; 7 bases line up with TRBD1. V was clipped by 4 bases and J by 0 bases; unmatched bases: 5. CDR1 and CDR2 (germline): KGHSH, LQKENI. The CDR3 totals 15 residues. CDR3 DNA: TGTGCCAGCTCACTGACAGGGACCATGAACACTGAAGCTTTCTTT. Translating gives CASSLTGTMNTEAFF.

V and J are TRBV30 and TRBJ2-5, with 7 nucleotides matching TRBD1. The germline gives CDR1 GTSNPN, CDR2 SVGIG (reference sequence). Trimming cost V 2 bases and J 5 bases; bases outside gene matches: 8. This CDR3 contains 14 residues. The CDR3 bases are TGTGCCTGGAGTTCCAGACAGGGATCGGAGACCCAGTACTTC. This codes for CAWSSRQGSETQYF.

This chain links TRBV7-8 with TRBJ2-7, with D uncertain. This CDR3 contains 15 residues. Trimming removed 6 bases from V and 5 bases from J, with 20 bases in between. Germline V CDR1 and CDR2: SGHVS, FQNEAQ. The CDR3 region has the DNA TGTGCCAGCAGTCCACGGTTGGAACTTGCCGACGAGCAGTACTTC. Residues: CASSPRLELADEQYF.